This TCR beta chain was retrieved from a study of beta chain features in type 1 diabetes. As every portion of the isolated RNA was reverse transcribed, the sequencing read expressed TCRB transcripts. The method was immunoSEQ multiplex PCR; TCRdb's version includes in-frame clones alone and lacks a portion of them. The data contain about 900,000 clones, 17% of them seen just once; the ten biggest clones take up 0.02% to 0.025%. The J segment lost 0 bases and the V segment lost 3 bases, leaving 4 bases of the junction unmatched. This CDR3 has 16 residues. The germline V gene encodes CDR1 SGHNT and CDR2 YYREEE (reference sequence).

The chain employs TRBV5-4 and TRBJ2-2; 8 nucleotides match TRBD1. Sequenced sample: naive CD4+ T cells from blood. The clonotype originates from a woman aged 18 to 35 in good health. The CDR3 coding sequence is TGTGCCAGCAGCTCTACGGGACAGGCGAACACCGGGGAGCTGTTTTTT. It specifies CASSSTGQANTGELFF.